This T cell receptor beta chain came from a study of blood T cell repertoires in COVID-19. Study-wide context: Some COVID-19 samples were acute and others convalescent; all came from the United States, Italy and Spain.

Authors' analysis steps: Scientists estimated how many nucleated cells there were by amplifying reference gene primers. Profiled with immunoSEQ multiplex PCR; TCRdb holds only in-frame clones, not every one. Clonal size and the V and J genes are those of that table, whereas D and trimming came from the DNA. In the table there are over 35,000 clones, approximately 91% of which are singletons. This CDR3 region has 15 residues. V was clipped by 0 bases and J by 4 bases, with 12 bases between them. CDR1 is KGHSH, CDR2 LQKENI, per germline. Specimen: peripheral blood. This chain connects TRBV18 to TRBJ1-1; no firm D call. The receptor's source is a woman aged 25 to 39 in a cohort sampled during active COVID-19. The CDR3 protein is CASSPPVFSGTEAFF. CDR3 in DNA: TGTGCCAGCTCACCACCGGTCTTCTCGGGCACTGAAGCTTTCTTT.